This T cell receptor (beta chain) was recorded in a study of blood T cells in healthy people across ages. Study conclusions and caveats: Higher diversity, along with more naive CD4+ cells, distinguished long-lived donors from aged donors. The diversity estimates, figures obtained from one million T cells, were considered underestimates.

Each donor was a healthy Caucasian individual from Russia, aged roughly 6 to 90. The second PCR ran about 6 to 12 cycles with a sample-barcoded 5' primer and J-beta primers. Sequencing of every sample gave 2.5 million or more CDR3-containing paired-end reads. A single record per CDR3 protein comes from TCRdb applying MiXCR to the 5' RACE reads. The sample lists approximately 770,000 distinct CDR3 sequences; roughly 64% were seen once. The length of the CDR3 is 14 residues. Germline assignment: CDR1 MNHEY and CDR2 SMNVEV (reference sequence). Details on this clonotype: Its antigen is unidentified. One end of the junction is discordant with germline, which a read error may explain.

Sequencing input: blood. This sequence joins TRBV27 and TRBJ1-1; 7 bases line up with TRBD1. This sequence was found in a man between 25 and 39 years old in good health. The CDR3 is CATIKRGPNAEAFF. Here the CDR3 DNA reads TGTGCCACCATAAAAAGGGGGCCGAACGCTGAAGCTTTCTTT.